The clone carrying this TCR beta chain was observed a handful of times. Its antigen remains unknown. The data originate from a study of blood T cells in healthy people across ages. CDR3 length: 17 residues. After removal of 1 base from V and 8 bases from J, the junction contained 13 bases not matched to a gene. The V gene's germline CDR1 is SEHNR and CDR2 FQNEAQ (reference sequence). Alongside a J-beta primer mix, a sample-barcoded 5' primer served in a second PCR lasting about 7 to 11 cycles. TCRdb reprocessed the 5' RACE reads via MiXCR and lists one record per CDR3 protein. There are roughly 1,000,000 distinct CDR3 sequences in the sample; 20% to 25% occur only once, and less than 0.85% lies in the top ten. Study conclusions and caveats: Compared with aged donors, long-lived donors showed fewer expanded clones, suggesting selection.

These same data were also listed under a study on T cells of mothers and their children. That source reports: Sample barcodes and 2-4 random nucleotides were added by the M1S primer of the second PCR.

The chain links TRBV7-9 to TRBJ1-4; 7 bases are shared with TRBD1. Source material: blood. This TCR derives from a girl aged 2 to 9 in good health. The CDR3 region is CASSLGILQGREEKLFF. The CDR3 DNA is TGTGCCAGCAGCTTAGGTATCTTACAGGGGCGCGAAGAAAAACTGTTTTTT.